These 6 T cell receptor beta chains originate from one sample sequenced in a study of identical twins (dated by TCRdb to 2016 to 2017). Library preparation was by 5' RACE. Instrument on record: Illumina HiSeq 2000. Through fastp at Q25 and MiXCR, TCRdb rebuilt clones from the public reads, retaining in-frame beta chains. Entries are consolidated by CDR3 protein sequence, retaining the most common genes and DNA. The sample data list 1.5 million to 2 million distinct CDR3 sequences, and about 32% of these were observed just once. Less than 0.35% of the sample belongs to the ten largest clones. The sample consisted of cord blood. The receptors were sampled from a newborn girl in good health.

This rearrangement joins TRBV18 to TRBJ2-7; D perhaps matches TRBD1 (6 bases). The germline gives CDR1 KGHSH, CDR2 LQKENI. CDR3 size: 16 residues. The V end lost 2 bases, the J end lost 0 bases, and 14 bases lay between the germline ends. The CDR3 nucleotides read TGTGCCAGCTCACCATCAACAGGGTGGAGCTCCTACGAGCAGTACTTC. Its translation: CASSPSTGWSSYEQYF.

Comment on this clonotype: Possible read error: a much larger clone is one base away. The chain links TRBV27 to TRBJ2-7, with D maybe TRBD1 (6 bases). The CDR3 has 17 residues. Germline CDR1 is MNHEY and CDR2 is SMNVEV (reference sequence). The CDR3, as DNA: TGTGCCGGCAGTCCCTCGCAGTTAACAGGGATAACCTACGAGCAGTACTTC. It codes for CAGSPSQLTGITYEQYF.

The V and J genes are TRBV27 and TRBJ2-4, with D possibly being TRBD1 (5 bases). With the DNA end fitting TRBJ2-7 better, the J assignment may be wrong. The CDR3 is 14 residues long. Germline values: CDR1 MNHEY, CDR2 SMNVEV (reference sequence). The CDR3 coding sequence is TGTGCCAGCAGTTCCAGGGTTTTCGATTACGAGCAGTACTTC. This sequence encodes CASSSRVFDYEQYF.

J is TRBJ1-6 and V is TRBV20-1; D is undetermined. This CDR3 region has 13 residues. CDR1 and CDR2 from the germline V gene are DFQATT and SNEGSKA (reference sequence). Trimming shortened V by 7 bases and J by 3 bases, and 10 bases separated the two germline ends. CDR3 nucleotides: TGCAGTGTTAGCCTCCTCTATAATTCACCCCTCCACTTT. Translating it yields CSVSLLYNSPLHF.

This clonotype was seen a few times. CDR3 amino acids: CASSLARGEGNEQFF. CDR3 bases: TGTGCCAGCAGTTTAGCCCGGGGAGAAGGGAATGAGCAGTTCTTC. The chain couples TRBV12-3 or TRBV12-4 to TRBJ2-1, with D possibly matching TRBD2 (5 bases). The germline V and J ends were trimmed by 0 bases and 7 bases, with 13 bases remaining between them. The CDR3 extends over 15 amino acids.

This clonotype was observed a handful of times. The rearrangement uses TRBV4-2 and TRBJ2-1; no definite D call. The germline CDR1 and CDR2 sequences are LGHNA and YNFKEQ. The CDR3 sequence is 13 residues long. Trimming removed 3 bases at V and 6 bases at J, with 9 bases between. The CDR3 region is CASSQTPRNEQFF. CDR3 coding DNA: TGTGCCAGCAGCCAGACCCCACGCAATGAGCAGTTCTTC.